Each of the 32 T cell receptor beta chains below was sequenced from the same sample in a study of graft-versus-host responses after intestinal transplantation. Sequenced by immunoSEQ multiplex PCR; TCRdb stores in-frame clones only, minus some. The sample carries approximately 50,000 clones, about 90% recorded once. The sequenced sample was PBMCs, obtained 26 days after transplant. The receptors originated from a human patient who received an intestinal transplant, so some T cells may come from the graft donor.

The V call is TRBV7-9, the J call TRBJ2-1, with D possibly TRBD2 on 5 matching bases. CDR1 is SEHNR, CDR2 FQNEAQ, per germline (reference sequence). This CDR3 is built from 13 residues. The V and J ends lost 3 bases and 8 bases respectively, with 11 bases between them. The CDR3 nucleotides are TGTGCCAGCAGCTTCGGTACCGGGGATGAGCAGTTCTTC. This codes for CASSFGTGDEQFF.

This chain connects TRBV6-5 to TRBJ2-1; 10 nucleotides align to TRBD2. There are 15 residues in the CDR3. V was clipped by 5 bases and J by 8 bases; unmatched bases: 9. Per germline, CDR1 MNHEY and CDR2 SVGAGI. The CDR3 sequence: CASSPPSGGGDEQFF. The CDR3 DNA sequence: TGTGCCAGCAGTCCCCCTAGCGGGGGTGGGGATGAGCAGTTCTTC.

The chain joins TRBV27 to TRBJ1-4, with unresolved D. The CDR3 length is 18 residues. CDR1 is MNHEY and CDR2 is SMNVEV in the germline V gene (reference sequence). Trimming took 3 bases from V and 8 from J, leaving 25 bases between them. The CDR3 here is CASSFGGMGLLVVEKLFF. The CDR3 DNA sequence: TGTGCCAGCAGTTTTGGCGGGATGGGCCTGCTGGTGGTGGAAAAACTGTTTTTT.

This chain uses TRBV4-1 with TRBJ2-5; TRBD1 agrees at 8 bases. Germline V lookup: CDR1 MGHRA, CDR2 YSYEKL. This CDR3 has 16 residues. V dropped 0 bases and J dropped 10; count of bases not matched to a gene: 13. CDR3 in amino acids: CASSQETGEDYNGQYF. The CDR3, as DNA: TGCGCCAGCAGCCAAGAGACAGGGGAGGATTATAATGGCCAGTACTTC.

The chain links TRBV19 to TRBJ2-2, with D uncertain. CDR1 is LNHDA and CDR2 is SQIVND in the germline V gene (reference sequence). With 4 bases removed from V and 3 bases from J, the gap between germline ends came to 9 bases. The CDR3 loop spans 14 amino acids. CDR3 sequence reads: CASSTPTDTGELFF. In DNA form, the CDR3 reads TGTGCCAGTAGTACGCCCACAGACACCGGGGAGCTGTTTTTT.

The chain combines TRBV28 with TRBJ2-3; 7 nucleotides match TRBD2. The V gene's germline CDR1 is MDHEN and CDR2 SYDVKM. V trimming: 8 bases; J trimming: 3 bases; junction bases outside the gene matches: 5. The CDR3 totals 13 residues. In DNA, the CDR3 is TGTGCCAGCTCGAGCGGGGCAACAGATACGCAGTATTTT. This translates into CASSSGATDTQYF. Supplemented by reference TRBV28 and TRBJ2-3, the full variable domain reads DVKVTQSSRYLVKRTGEKVFLECVQDMDHENMFWYRQDPGLGLRLIYFSYDVKMKEKGDIPEGYSVSREKKERFSLILESASTNQTSMYLCASSSGATDTQYFGPGTRLTVL.

The V and J genes are TRBV19 and TRBJ1-1, with D perhaps TRBD1 (5 bases). CDR3 length: 11 amino acids. Trimming took off 5 bases at V and 9 bases at J, with 10 bases between the two ends. Germline-derived CDR1 and CDR2 are LNHDA and SQIVND (reference sequence). The CDR3 reads CASSLQVQAFF. The CDR3 nucleotides are TGTGCCAGTAGTTTACAGGTACAAGCTTTCTTT.

The V call is TRBV19, the J call TRBJ2-3; 7 nucleotides match TRBD1. Per germline, CDR1 LNHDA and CDR2 SQIVND (reference sequence). This CDR3 comprises 15 residues. V trimming: 2 bases; J trimming: 3 bases; junction bases outside the gene matches: 5. The CDR3 nucleotides are TGTGCCAGTAGTATAAGGGGGCAGGGGACAGATACGCAGTATTTT. Translating it yields CASSIRGQGTDTQYF.

This chain links TRBV9 with TRBJ2-2, with TRBD2 identical over 9 bases. This CDR3 region has 16 residues. V dropped 1 base and J dropped 4; count of bases not matched to a gene: 5. Germline-derived CDR1 and CDR2 are SGDLS and YYNGEE. CDR3: CASSVISGGATGELFF. Here the CDR3 DNA reads TGTGCCAGCAGCGTAATTAGCGGGGGAGCCACCGGGGAGCTGTTTTTT.

Here the CDR3 DNA reads TGCGCCAGCAGCCCTGGGGTAGGGGCAGAAGGCTACACCTTC. Translating gives CASSPGVGAEGYTF. This chain connects TRBV5-1 to TRBJ1-2, with D possibly being TRBD1 (5 bases). CDR1 and CDR2 (germline): SGHRS, YFSETQ. V was shortened by 4 bases and J by 8 bases, with 18 bases between the two germline ends. The CDR3 covers 14 residues.

The chain has TRBV29-1 and TRBJ2-5; D is unclear. The germline V and J ends were trimmed by 5 bases and 5 bases, with 6 bases remaining between them. Germline V CDR1 and CDR2: SQVTM, ANQGSEA. The CDR3 loop spans 10 amino acids. CDR3 sequence reads: CSVWSETQYF. CDR3 nucleotides: TGCAGCGTTTGGAGCGAGACCCAGTACTTC.

The rearrangement links TRBV7-9 to TRBJ1-2; D remains unclear. From germline, CDR1 is SEHNR and CDR2 FQNEAQ (reference sequence). V gave up 1 base and J gave up 4 bases, with 13 bases separating them. There are 15 residues in the CDR3. The CDR3, as DNA: TGTGCCAGCAGCTTAGAGTCCTACAGCATCTATGGCTACACCTTC. Translation: CASSLESYSIYGYTF. Supplemented by reference TRBV7-9 and TRBJ1-2, the full variable domain reads DTGVSQNPRHKITKRGQNVTFRCDPISEHNRLYWYRQTLGQGPEFLTYFQNEAQLEKSRLLSDRFSAERPKGSFSTLEIQRTEQGDSAMYLCASSLESYSIYGYTFGSGTRLTVV.

V gene TRBV28 combines with J gene TRBJ2-5; possibly TRBD1 for D (6 bases). This CDR3 comprises 17 residues. Germline lookup yields CDR1 MDHEN and CDR2 SYDVKM. The ends were cut back, 3 bases at V and 2 bases at J, with 19 bases in the middle. The CDR3: CASSFDNGSGAQETQYF. DNA of the CDR3: TGTGCCAGCAGTTTCGACAATGGTTCAGGGGCTCAAGAGACCCAGTACTTC.

This chain uses TRBV19 with TRBJ2-3, with 8 bases fitting TRBD2. CDR1 is LNHDA and CDR2 is SQIVND in the germline V gene (reference sequence). The CDR3 is 15 amino acids. J was trimmed by 5 bases and V by 2 bases; bases with no gene match: 6. CDR3 nucleotide sequence: TGTGCCAGTAGTATACCCCAGCGGGGGAGAGATACGCAGTATTTT. Protein sequence: CASSIPQRGRDTQYF.

The chain uses TRBV5-6 and TRBJ2-1, with TRBD1 matching over 9 bases. The CDR3 has 14 amino acids. V shed 5 bases, J shed 4 bases, and the junction held 4 bases outside the gene matches. Germline V gene lookup returns CDR1 SGHDT and CDR2 YYEEEE. This CDR3 is CASRGDREYNEQFF. The DNA of the CDR3 is TGTGCCAGCAGGGGGGACAGGGAGTACAATGAGCAGTTCTTC.

This chain uses TRBV19 with TRBJ1-1; D is undetermined. The CDR3 spans 14 residues. Looked up from germline, CDR1 is LNHDA and CDR2 is SQIVND (reference sequence). V lost 1 base to trimming and J lost 4 bases, with 10 bases between them. The CDR3 DNA reads as TGTGCCAGTAGTATAGGAGAGGTCCGCACTGAAGCTTTCTTT. Protein product: CASSIGEVRTEAFF.

The chain employs TRBV14 and TRBJ2-3; weak D call: TRBD1 (7 bases). The V and J ends lost 0 bases and 7 bases respectively, with 11 bases between them. CDR1 and CDR2 from the germline V gene are SGHDN and FVKESK. The CDR3 runs to 14 residues. CDR3 residues: CASSQEGGGNTQYF. The CDR3 bases are TGTGCCAGCAGCCAAGAAGGGGGCGGGAATACGCAGTATTTT. Complete variable domain (other parts from reference TRBV14 and TRBJ2-3): EAGVTQFPSHSVIEKGQTVTLRCDPISGHDNLYWYRRVMGKEIKFLLHFVKESKQDESGMPNNRFLAERTGGTYSTLKVQPAELEDSGVYFCASSQEGGGNTQYFGPGTRLTVL.

This rearrangement joins TRBV29-1 to TRBJ1-3, with D hard to call. The CDR3 loop spans 13 amino acids. Trimming took off 2 bases at V and 8 bases at J, with 13 bases between the two ends. Germline assignment: CDR1 SQVTM and CDR2 ANQGSEA. The DNA of the CDR3 is TGCAGCGTTGAAAACGAGATGGGAGACACCATATATTTT. Its protein product is CSVENEMGDTIYF. The full variable domain, its missing parts supplied by reference TRBV29-1 and TRBJ1-3, is SAVISQKPSRDICQRGTSLTIQCQVDSQVTMMFWYRQQPGQSLTLIATANQGSEATYESGFVIDKFPISRPNLTFSTLTVSNMSPEDSSIYLCSVENEMGDTIYFGEGSWLTVV.

The rearrangement uses TRBV19 and TRBJ1-1, with 7 nucleotides matching TRBD1. There are 14 residues in the CDR3. The J segment lost 5 bases and the V segment lost 5 bases, leaving 8 bases of the junction unmatched. Germline CDR1 and CDR2: LNHDA and SQIVND (reference sequence). In DNA form, the CDR3 reads TGTGCCAGTAGTGAGACAGGGAGTGGGACTGAAGCTTTCTTT. Protein: CASSETGSGTEAFF.

The gene calls are TRBV28 and TRBJ1-4; D is possibly TRBD1 (5 bases). Trimming took off 4 bases at V and 0 bases at J, with 9 bases between the two ends. The CDR3 runs 15 residues. Germline CDR1 is MDHEN and CDR2 is SYDVKM. In DNA form, the CDR3 reads TGTGCCAGCAGTTCCAGGGCGCCAACTAATGAAAAACTGTTTTTT. Translated: CASSSRAPTNEKLFF.

The gene calls are TRBV5-4 and TRBJ2-5, with unresolved D. The CDR3 is 14 amino acids. Germline CDR1 is SGHNT and CDR2 is YYREEE (reference sequence). Between the trimmed V and J ends, which lost 0 bases and 4 bases, there was a span of 10 bases. CDR3 sequence reads: CASSLGLDRETQYF. CDR3 DNA: TGTGCCAGCAGCTTGGGTTTAGATAGAGAGACCCAGTACTTC.

V and J are TRBV7-9 and TRBJ2-1; 9 nucleotides line up with TRBD1. The V segment lost 5 bases and the J segment 6 bases; nucleotides outside the gene matches: 8. Germline V lookup: CDR1 SEHNR, CDR2 FQNEAQ (reference sequence). The CDR3 loop spans 15 amino acids. The CDR3 DNA reads TGTGCCAGCAGCACCCACCGGGACAGGGTCAATGAGCAGTTCTTC. This encodes CASSTHRDRVNEQFF.

The CDR3 bases are TGTGCCAGCAGCTTGGGGGGGCGAGATGAGCAGTTCTTC. This encodes CASSLGGRDEQFF. This chain uses TRBV5-4 with TRBJ2-1, with D tentatively TRBD1 (6 bases). The ends were cut back, 0 bases at V and 8 bases at J, with 9 bases in the middle. Per germline, CDR1 SGHNT and CDR2 YYREEE (reference sequence). The CDR3 runs 13 residues. The whole variable domain, remainder taken from reference TRBV5-4 and TRBJ2-1, is ETGVTQSPTHLIKTRGQQVTLRCSSQSGHNTVSWYQQALGQGPQFIFQYYREEENGRGNFPPRFSGLQFPNYSSELNVNALELDDSALYLCASSLGGRDEQFFGPGTRLTVL.

This chain connects TRBV7-9 to TRBJ2-1, with 9 bases matching TRBD2. V gave up 5 bases and J gave up 4 bases; unmatched junction bases: 6. CDR3 size: 15 residues. Germline V gives CDR1 SEHNR, CDR2 FQNEAQ (reference sequence). DNA for the CDR3: TGTGCCAGCAGCCCTTTGCGGGGGGGGTACAATGAGCAGTTCTTC. It is translated as CASSPLRGGYNEQFF.

The table lists this clone with a count of one. V usage is TRBV27 and J usage is TRBJ2-3; 8 positions match TRBD2. The CDR3 has 17 residues. Germline values: CDR1 MNHEY, CDR2 SMNVEV (reference sequence). V dropped 7 bases and J dropped 2; count of bases not matched to a gene: 14. CDR3 loop: CASKEGRTGGSTDTQYF. Here the CDR3 DNA reads TGTGCCAGCAAGGAGGGGCGGACGGGGGGGTCCACAGATACGCAGTATTTT.

In nucleotides, the CDR3 is TGTGCCAGCAGCTTTACTAGCGGGATTGGAAATGAGCAGTTCTTC. It yields the protein CASSFTSGIGNEQFF. The V and J genes are TRBV5-4 and TRBJ2-1; 10 bases align to TRBD2. Germline V lookup: CDR1 SGHNT, CDR2 YYREEE (reference sequence). CDR3 length: 15 residues. Trimming cost V 2 bases and J 7 bases; bases outside gene matches: 6.

The chain links TRBV19 to TRBJ1-5, with D possibly matching TRBD1 (6 bases). The CDR3 is 15 residues long. Germline V gene sequence: CDR1 LNHDA, CDR2 SQIVND (reference sequence). The germline V and J ends were trimmed by 2 bases and 6 bases, with 14 bases remaining between them. The CDR3 loop reads CASSILGGVGQPQHF. The CDR3 nucleotides read TGTGCCAGTAGTATATTAGGGGGGGTTGGTCAGCCCCAGCATTTT.

This clone has a handful of counts. The chain couples TRBV6-1 to TRBJ2-4; possible D gene TRBD1, 7 bases. In germline, CDR1 is MNHNS, CDR2 SASEGT. Trimming took 2 bases from V and 5 from J, leaving 16 bases between them. The CDR3 is 16 residues long. CDR3 amino acids: CASSETAGGSQNIQYF. The CDR3 DNA reads as TGTGCCAGCAGTGAAACGGCAGGGGGGAGCCAAAACATTCAGTACTTC.

The chain joins TRBV27 to TRBJ2-1; tentative D call: TRBD2 (5 bases). The V end was cut by 6 bases, the J end by 5 bases, with 14 bases between. The CDR3 consists of 14 residues. In germline, CDR1 is MNHEY, CDR2 SMNVEV (reference sequence). The CDR3 coding sequence is TGTGCCAGCAGGTGGGGTGGGAGTAACAATGAGCAGTTCTTC. Translated: CASRWGGSNNEQFF.

This chain joins TRBV5-1 and TRBJ2-3; 7 positions agree with TRBD2. Germline V gives CDR1 SGHRS, CDR2 YFSETQ. This CDR3 is built from 16 residues. The J segment lost 8 bases and the V segment lost 0 bases, leaving 12 bases of the junction unmatched. The CDR3 spells CASSLDFDGTKRTQYF. The CDR3 bases are TGCGCCAGCAGCTTGGATTTTGACGGGACTAAGCGTACGCAGTATTTT.

This clone turned up a few times. V gene TRBV6-1 combines with J gene TRBJ2-3; TRBD2 matches at 7 bases. Per the germline V gene, CDR1 is MNHNS and CDR2 is SASEGT. V trimming: 5 bases; J trimming: 2 bases; junction bases outside the gene matches: 4. The CDR3 loop spans 14 amino acids. The CDR3 sequence is CASSRTRVTDTQYF. Written as DNA, the CDR3 is TGTGCCAGCAGTAGGACTAGAGTCACAGATACGCAGTATTTT.

V and J are TRBV9 and TRBJ2-6; a possible D gene is TRBD2 (5 bases). V was pared by 3 bases and J by 0 bases, with 16 bases between. The CDR3 contains 18 residues. Looked up from germline, CDR1 is SGDLS and CDR2 is YYNGEE. The CDR3 DNA is TGTGCCAGCAGCGAAGGCGGACTGCCTTCCTCTGGGGCCAACGTCCTGACTTTC. This gives the protein CASSEGGLPSSGANVLTF.